Listed below are T cell receptor beta chains from one sample, sequenced in a study of T cells after yellow fever vaccination. Using its own MiXCR run on the 5' RACE reads, TCRdb lists one record per CDR3 protein. The sample consists of about 69,000 distinct CDR3 sequences, about 6% of them appearing once. This specimen was CD4+ T cells sorted from PBMCs, taken roughly 15 days after the first yellow fever vaccination. These receptor sequences come from a man in his late teens or twenties who received the YFV17D yellow fever vaccine. CDR3s include the opening cysteine and the closing phenylalanine or tryptophan. Fields, in order: V gene, J gene, D gene, clone size, CDR3 protein, CDR3 DNA. D genes are given only for firm matches. Where a row states a size, it is once, few, many or the class of an expanded clone; other rows omit it.

V gene: TRBV29-1
J gene: TRBJ1-2
D gene: TRBD1
clone size: many
CDR3 protein: CSAEGFRGANYGYTF
CDR3 DNA: TGCAGCGCCGAAGGGTTCAGGGGGGCTAACTATGGCTACACCTTC

V gene: TRBV7-2
J gene: TRBJ2-3
D gene: TRBD1
clone size: many
CDR3 protein: CASSPTGVRTDTQYF
CDR3 DNA: TGTGCCAGCAGCCCTACAGGGGTGAGGACAGATACGCAGTATTTT

V gene: TRBV6-1
J gene: TRBJ2-1
D gene: -
clone size: many
CDR3 protein: CASSEQPGPYNEQFF
CDR3 DNA: TGTGCCAGCAGTGAACAGCCAGGGCCGTACAATGAGCAGTTCTTC

V gene: TRBV5-5
J gene: TRBJ2-4
D gene: -
clone size: many
CDR3 protein: CASSPRVLLAKNIQYF
CDR3 DNA: TGTGCCAGCAGCCCCAGGGTCTTACTAGCCAAAAACATTCAGTACTTC

V gene: TRBV12-3/TRBV12-4
J gene: TRBJ1-5
D gene: TRBD1
clone size: many
CDR3 protein: CASSHGTGLNQPQHF
CDR3 DNA: TGTGCCAGCAGTCACGGGACAGGACTGAATCAGCCCCAGCATTTT

V gene: TRBV4-2
J gene: TRBJ1-1
D gene: -
clone size: -
CDR3 protein: CASESSVNTEAFF
CDR3 DNA: TGTGCCAGCGAGTCGAGTGTGAACACTGAAGCTTTCTTT

V gene: TRBV18
J gene: TRBJ1-5
D gene: -
clone size: many
CDR3 protein: CASSYQGGNQPQHF
CDR3 DNA: TGTGCCAGCTCGTATCAGGGTGGCAATCAGCCCCAGCATTTT

V gene: TRBV6-2/TRBV6-3
J gene: TRBJ2-1
D gene: -
clone size: many
CDR3 protein: CASRYNYNEQFF
CDR3 DNA: TGTGCCAGCAGGTATAATTACAATGAGCAGTTCTTC

V gene: TRBV27
J gene: TRBJ1-4
D gene: TRBD1
clone size: many
CDR3 protein: CASSKKFPGQGFTATNEKLFF
CDR3 DNA: TGTGCCAGCAGTAAAAAATTCCCGGGACAGGGATTTACTGCAACTAATGAAAAACTGTTTTTT

V gene: TRBV12-3/TRBV12-4
J gene: TRBJ2-1
D gene: -
clone size: many
CDR3 protein: CASSARQIYNEQFF
CDR3 DNA: TGTGCCAGCAGTGCCAGACAAATTTACAATGAGCAGTTCTTC

V gene: TRBV14
J gene: TRBJ1-2
D gene: -
clone size: many
CDR3 protein: CASSQADVRYTF
CDR3 DNA: TGTGCCAGCAGCCAAGCAGACGTCCGCTACACCTTC

V gene: TRBV7-2
J gene: TRBJ1-4
D gene: TRBD1
clone size: many
CDR3 protein: CASSFQGTGAQKLFF
CDR3 DNA: TGTGCCAGCAGCTTTCAGGGGACAGGGGCACAAAAACTGTTTTTT

V gene: TRBV3-1
J gene: TRBJ2-4
D gene: TRBD2
clone size: -
CDR3 protein: CATSKQVLAIAKNIQYF
CDR3 DNA: TGTGCCACCAGCAAGCAGGTACTAGCGATAGCCAAAAACATTCAGTACTTC

V gene: TRBV27
J gene: TRBJ2-7
D gene: -
clone size: many
CDR3 protein: CASSFQGYEQYF
CDR3 DNA: TGTGCCAGCAGTTTCCAGGGATACGAGCAGTACTTC

V gene: TRBV7-3
J gene: TRBJ1-2
D gene: -
clone size: many
CDR3 protein: CASSGSQTEGYTF
CDR3 DNA: TGTGCCAGCAGCGGGAGCCAGACGGAAGGCTACACCTTC

V gene: TRBV7-2
J gene: TRBJ2-3
D gene: -
clone size: many
CDR3 protein: CASSSPFRDTQYF
CDR3 DNA: TGTGCCAGCAGCTCTCCTTTCCGGGATACGCAGTATTTT

V gene: TRBV7-2
J gene: TRBJ2-1
D gene: -
clone size: many
CDR3 protein: CASSLVGKAYNEQFF
CDR3 DNA: TGTGCCAGCAGCTTAGTAGGAAAGGCGTACAATGAGCAGTTCTTC

V gene: TRBV6-5
J gene: TRBJ2-1
D gene: TRBD1
clone size: many
CDR3 protein: CASILMTGDGYNEQFF
CDR3 DNA: TGTGCCAGCATACTGATGACAGGGGACGGTTACAATGAGCAGTTCTTC

V gene: TRBV4-1
J gene: TRBJ1-4
D gene: -
clone size: many
CDR3 protein: CASSQALEKLFF
CDR3 DNA: TGCGCCAGCAGCCAAGCCCTTGAAAAACTGTTTTTT

V gene: TRBV18
J gene: TRBJ1-1
D gene: -
clone size: many
CDR3 protein: CASSQGKSTEAFF
CDR3 DNA: TGTGCCAGCTCCCAGGGAAAAAGCACTGAAGCTTTCTTT

V gene: TRBV5-4
J gene: TRBJ2-1
D gene: TRBD1
clone size: many
CDR3 protein: CASSSLSGTGVDEQFF
CDR3 DNA: TGTGCCAGCAGTTCCCTATCCGGGACAGGGGTGGATGAGCAGTTCTTC

V gene: TRBV24-1
J gene: TRBJ2-1
D gene: -
clone size: many
CDR3 protein: CATQTGYNEQFF
CDR3 DNA: TGTGCCACTCAGACAGGCTACAATGAGCAGTTCTTC

V gene: TRBV2
J gene: TRBJ1-6
D gene: TRBD1
clone size: many
CDR3 protein: CASSDRGNSPLHF
CDR3 DNA: TGTGCCAGCAGCGACAGGGGGAATTCACCCCTCCACTTT

V gene: TRBV7-8
J gene: TRBJ2-2
D gene: TRBD2
clone size: many
CDR3 protein: CASSLPLAANTGELFF
CDR3 DNA: TGTGCCAGCAGCTTACCTCTAGCGGCGAACACCGGGGAGCTGTTTTTT

V gene: TRBV7-2
J gene: TRBJ1-3
D gene: -
clone size: many
CDR3 protein: CASSWTGGPGNTIYF
CDR3 DNA: TGTGCCAGCTCCTGGACGGGGGGCCCTGGAAACACCATATATTTT

V gene: TRBV11-2
J gene: TRBJ2-5
D gene: TRBD2
clone size: many
CDR3 protein: CASASTTLAGVQETQYF
CDR3 DNA: TGTGCCTCCGCAAGCACAACCCTGGCGGGGGTCCAAGAGACCCAGTACTTC

V gene: TRBV7-2
J gene: TRBJ2-3
D gene: -
clone size: many
CDR3 protein: CASSLVVQERAQYF
CDR3 DNA: TGTGCCAGCAGCTTAGTGGTACAGGAGAGAGCGCAGTATTTT

V gene: TRBV4-3
J gene: TRBJ1-3
D gene: -
clone size: many
CDR3 protein: CASSQEPVRPGSSSGNTIYF
CDR3 DNA: TGCGCCAGCAGCCAAGAGCCCGTTCGACCCGGGTCAAGCTCTGGAAACACCATATATTTT